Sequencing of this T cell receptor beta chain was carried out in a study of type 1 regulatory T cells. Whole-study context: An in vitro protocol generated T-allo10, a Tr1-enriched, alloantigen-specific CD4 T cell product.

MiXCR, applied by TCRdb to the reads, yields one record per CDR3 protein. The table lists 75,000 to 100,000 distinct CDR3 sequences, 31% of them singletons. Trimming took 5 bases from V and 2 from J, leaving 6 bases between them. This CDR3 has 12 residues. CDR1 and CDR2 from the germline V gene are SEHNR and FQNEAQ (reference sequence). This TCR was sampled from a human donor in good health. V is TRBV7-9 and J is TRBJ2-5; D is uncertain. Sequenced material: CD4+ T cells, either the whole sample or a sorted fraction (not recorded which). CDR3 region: CASSVRQETQYF. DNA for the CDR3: TGTGCCAGCAGCGTCAGGCAAGAGACCCAGTACTTC.